What follows are 8 T cell receptor beta chains derived from one specimen sequenced in a study of blood T cell repertoires in COVID-19. TCRdb's table, derived via immunoSEQ multiplex PCR, lists solely in-frame clones and lacks some. The top ten hold approximately 8% of the sample, which has 120,000 to 150,000 clones, approximately 85% seen once. The sample consisted of peripheral blood. These receptor sequences come from a woman in her fifties or sixties with COVID-19, enrolled during active disease.

CDR3: CAISDDKAGNTIYF. The CDR3 DNA reads as TGTGCCATCAGTGATGACAAGGCTGGAAACACCATATATTTT. The V and J genes are TRBV10-3 and TRBJ1-3, with D uncertain. The CDR3 is 14 residues long. V lost 3 bases and J lost 2, with 8 bases in between. Germline V gene data show CDR1 as ENHRY and CDR2 as SYGVKD.

The sample holds one count of this clone. The CDR3 DNA reads TGTGCCAGCAGCTACGAAGCTCACACTGAAGCTTTCTTT. The encoded protein is CASSYEAHTEAFF. The chain couples TRBV7-6 to TRBJ1-1; D gene unclear. This CDR3 spans 13 amino acids. V was cut by 4 bases and J by 3 bases, with 9 bases left in between. The germline V gene encodes CDR1 SGHVS and CDR2 FNYEAQ.

V usage is TRBV18 and J usage is TRBJ1-5; D call uncertain. The CDR3 has 15 residues. Germline-derived CDR1 and CDR2 are KGHSH and LQKENI. With 6 bases removed from V and 0 bases from J, the gap between germline ends came to 12 bases. The CDR3 DNA reads as TGTGCCAGCTCCCTGGGGAGAAATAGCAATCAGCCCCAGCATTTT. It encodes CASSLGRNSNQPQHF.

The J gene is TRBJ1-2, the V gene TRBV13, with a tentative D call TRBD1 (6 bases). CDR3 length: 14 residues. Germline lookup yields CDR1 PRHDT and CDR2 FYEKMQ (reference sequence). V lost 1 base to trimming and J lost 4 bases, with 10 bases between them. CDR3 bases: TGTGCCAGCAGCTTAGTGGGGGCCCTCTATGGCTACACCTTC. The encoded protein is CASSLVGALYGYTF.

The chain couples TRBV4-2 to TRBJ2-3; 12 nucleotides match TRBD2. This CDR3 region has 20 residues. CDR1 and CDR2 (germline): LGHNA, YNFKEQ. J lost 6 bases, V lost 1 base, and 17 bases had no gene match. This CDR3 reads CASSQALAGGTKFKTDTQYF. CDR3 bases: TGTGCCAGCAGCCAAGCCCTAGCGGGGGGGACTAAGTTTAAAACTGATACGCAGTATTTT.

The V gene is TRBV18, the J gene TRBJ2-7; D uncertain. From germline, CDR1 is KGHSH and CDR2 LQKENI. With 3 bases removed from V and 6 bases from J, the gap between germline ends came to 12 bases. The CDR3 is 13 residues long. CDR3 nucleotide sequence: TGTGCCAGCTCACCGTCCGAAGACTCCGAGCAGTACTTC. Its translation is CASSPSEDSEQYF.

The gene calls are TRBV2 and TRBJ1-2; TRBD1 matches 7 bases. V dropped 7 bases and J dropped 0; count of bases not matched to a gene: 8. From germline, CDR1 is SNHLY and CDR2 FYNNEI. The CDR3 consists of 15 residues. The CDR3 reads CASTEGQSTNYGYTF. In nucleotides, the CDR3 is TGTGCCAGCACTGAGGGACAGTCCACTAACTATGGCTACACCTTC.

V usage is TRBV5-1 and J usage is TRBJ2-5; TRBD2 might be the D (5 bases). This CDR3 spans 13 amino acids. Trimming removed 0 bases from V and 3 bases from J, with 6 bases in between. Per germline, CDR1 SGHRS and CDR2 YFSETQ. In DNA, the CDR3 is TGCGCCAGCAGCTTGGATAGCGAAGAGACCCAGTACTTC. Encoded protein: CASSLDSEETQYF. Filled out from reference TRBV5-1 and TRBJ2-5, the complete variable domain reads KAGVTQTPRYLIKTRGQQVTLSCSPISGHRSVSWYQQTPGQGLQFLFEYFSETQRNKGNFPGRFSGRQFSNSRSEMNVSTLELGDSALYLCASSLDSEETQYFGPGTRLLVL.